The 27 T cell receptor beta chains listed next were all sequenced from one sample in a study of shared clonotypes between healthy human individuals. Generated by immunoSEQ multiplex PCR, the TCRdb table keeps only in-frame clones and is missing some. The repertoire holds a few million clones, with around 95% as singletons. The sequencing input was naive CD4+ T cells sorted from blood. The sample's subset: CD45RA+ positively selected. The receptors stem from a man younger than 30 in good health.

The CDR3 protein is CASSEAYVTANTEAFF. CDR3 DNA: TGTGCCAGCAGTGAGGCTTATGTGACAGCGAACACTGAAGCTTTCTTT. The chain has TRBV6-1 and TRBJ1-1, with a possible D match to TRBD1 (5 bases). The V end lost 3 bases, the J end lost 1 base, and 15 bases lay between the germline ends. This CDR3 is 16 amino acids long. In germline, CDR1 is MNHNS, CDR2 SASEGT.

This sequence joins TRBV30 and TRBJ2-1, with TRBD2 identical over 8 bases. The germline V gene encodes CDR1 GTSNPN and CDR2 SVGIG (reference sequence). The CDR3 runs to 15 residues. The trim removed 2 bases at V and 14 bases at J, leaving 17 bases unmatched. As DNA, the CDR3 is TGTGCCTGGAGTCCCGGACTAGCCGGGTATGGATCAGAGTTCTTC. Translating it yields CAWSPGLAGYGSEFF.

CDR3 sequence: CASRTSAGAYNEQFF. For the CDR3, the DNA is TGTGCCAGCAGGACTAGCGCCGGAGCCTACAATGAGCAGTTCTTC. V gene TRBV6-5 combines with J gene TRBJ2-1; 8 positions agree with TRBD2. V lost 6 bases, J lost 2 bases, and 6 bases stayed unmatched. CDR1 is MNHEY and CDR2 is SVGAGI in the germline V gene. There are 15 residues in the CDR3.

CDR3 sequence: CATTQTGTGATDTQYF. CDR3 sequence (DNA): TGTGCCACCACCCAGACCGGGACAGGGGCCACAGATACGCAGTATTTT. This rearrangement joins TRBV10-3 to TRBJ2-3, with 10 nucleotides matching TRBD1. CDR1 and CDR2 (germline): ENHRY, SYGVKD. Trimming cost V 10 bases and J 2 bases; bases outside gene matches: 12. The length of the CDR3 is 16 residues.

This chain links TRBV4-2 with TRBJ1-4; a weak D match, TRBD1 (5 bases). Germline values: CDR1 LGHNA, CDR2 YNFKEQ. V shed 5 bases and J shed 7 bases, with 11 bases lying between them. The CDR3 contains 13 residues. The CDR3 spells CASSDSGGEKLFF. The CDR3, as DNA: TGTGCCAGCAGCGACTCCGGGGGTGAAAAACTGTTTTTT.

This chain uses TRBV28 with TRBJ1-2; TRBD1 aligns across 8 bases. Germline values: CDR1 MDHEN, CDR2 SYDVKM. The CDR3 length is 17 residues. The ends lost 3 bases at V and 4 bases at J; junction bases unmatched: 13. The CDR3 DNA reads TGTGCCAGCAGTTTTGAGGACAGGGTAGGCGGTCTCTATGGCTACACCTTC. This translates into CASSFEDRVGGLYGYTF.

The chain couples TRBV5-4 to TRBJ1-4; 9 positions match TRBD1. Germline CDR1 and CDR2: SGHNT and YYREEE (reference sequence). Unmatched junction bases numbered 16, after V lost 7 bases and J lost 6 bases. The CDR3 contains 17 residues. CDR3 sequence: CASSKDATGGLDEKLFF. CDR3 coding DNA: TGTGCCAGCTCTAAAGACGCAACAGGGGGCCTCGATGAAAAACTGTTTTTT. Filled out from reference TRBV5-4 and TRBJ1-4, the complete variable domain reads ETGVTQSPTHLIKTRGQQVTLRCSSQSGHNTVSWYQQALGQGPQFIFQYYREEENGRGNFPPRFSGLQFPNYSSELNVNALELDDSALYLCASSKDATGGLDEKLFFGSGTQLSVL.

The chain is built from TRBV11-2 and TRBJ2-1; 7 nucleotides align to TRBD1. Trimming removed 5 bases from V and 0 bases from J; junction bases left unmatched: 4. CDR1 is SGHAT, CDR2 FQNNGV, per germline. CDR3 length: 15 amino acids. DNA for the CDR3: TGTGCCAGCAGCCGCAGGGGGAGCTCCTACAATGAGCAGTTCTTC. Its translation: CASSRRGSSYNEQFF.

This clone appeared once. The CDR3 region is CASSIVPSNIQYF. CDR3 DNA sequence: TGTGCCAGTAGTATAGTCCCCTCCAACATTCAGTACTTC. The chain links TRBV19 to TRBJ2-4; D not certain. The germline V gene encodes CDR1 LNHDA and CDR2 SQIVND (reference sequence). V dropped 1 base and J dropped 7 bases, with 8 bases sitting between them. The CDR3 contains 13 residues.

The V and J genes are TRBV5-1 and TRBJ1-1; TRBD1 agrees at 7 bases. This CDR3 is 15 amino acids long. Germline-derived CDR1 and CDR2 are SGHRS and YFSETQ. V trimming: 4 bases; J trimming: 0 bases; junction bases outside the gene matches: 6. The CDR3 DNA sequence: TGCGCCAGCAGCCTATTGGGACAGTTGAACACTGAAGCTTTCTTT. Translated: CASSLLGQLNTEAFF.

On this clone itself: Other DNA sequences from this sample encode an identical CDR3 as well. This sequence joins TRBV18 and TRBJ1-4; D perhaps matches TRBD1 (5 bases). Trimming took off 3 bases at V and 5 bases at J, with 10 bases between the two ends. CDR1 KGHSH and CDR2 LQKENI come from the germline V gene. This CDR3 has 14 amino acids. The CDR3 DNA reads as TGTGCCAGCTCACCGACAGCCACCAATGAAAAACTGTTTTTT. This sequence encodes CASSPTATNEKLFF. Filled out from reference TRBV18 and TRBJ1-4, the complete variable domain reads NAGVMQNPRHLVRRRGQEARLRCSPMKGHSHVYWYRQLPEEGLKFMVYLQKENIIDESGMPKERFSAEFPKEGPSILRIQQVVRGDSAAYFCASSPTATNEKLFFGSGTQLSVL.

This clone appeared a single time. V usage is TRBV27 and J usage is TRBJ1-6, with D possibly being TRBD1 (5 bases). Germline V gene lookup returns CDR1 MNHEY and CDR2 SMNVEV (reference sequence). The germline V and J ends were trimmed by 5 bases and 7 bases, with 12 bases remaining between them. This CDR3 comprises 14 residues. DNA of the CDR3: TGTGCCAGCAGTACCGTAACAGGAAATTCACCCCTCCACTTT. Protein: CASSTVTGNSPLHF.

This clone was picked up one time. This rearrangement joins TRBV10-3 to TRBJ1-1, with D hard to call. V was trimmed by 4 bases and J by 1 base, leaving 10 bases between them. This CDR3 is 14 amino acids long. Germline CDR1 and CDR2: ENHRY and SYGVKD. This chain's CDR3 is CAISVTWENTEAFF. The CDR3 DNA sequence: TGTGCCATCAGTGTCACGTGGGAGAACACTGAAGCTTTCTTT.

The chain is built from TRBV19 and TRBJ1-1; D gene ambiguous. The V end lost 7 bases, the J end lost 8 bases, and 17 bases lay between the germline ends. The CDR3 contains 13 residues. Per germline, CDR1 LNHDA and CDR2 SQIVND (reference sequence). The CDR3 nucleotides are TGTGCCAGTACAACATCTCTTCTAGGGGAAGCTTTCTTT. It translates to CASTTSLLGEAFF.

V usage is TRBV2 and J usage is TRBJ2-2; D is unclear. The V gene's germline CDR1 is SNHLY and CDR2 FYNNEI. This CDR3 is 13 amino acids long. Between the trimmed V and J ends, which lost 5 bases and 3 bases, there was a span of 7 bases. The DNA of the CDR3 is TGTGCCAGCAGTCCTCGTTACACCGGGGAGCTGTTTTTT. Amino acid sequence: CASSPRYTGELFF.

About this clone: Other nucleotide sequences from this sample produce the same CDR3. J is TRBJ2-5 and V is TRBV6-1; TRBD2 agrees at 11 bases. Germline-derived CDR1 and CDR2 are MNHNS and SASEGT. With 4 bases clipped from V and 2 bases from J, the junction kept 3 bases outside the gene matches. The CDR3 is made up of 15 amino acids. The CDR3 loop is CASSGGLAGQETQYF. The CDR3 nucleotides read TGTGCCAGCAGTGGCGGACTAGCGGGTCAAGAGACCCAGTACTTC.

The chain recombines TRBV12-5 with TRBJ2-7, with 8 bases lining up with TRBD2. Trimming cost V 6 bases and J 5 bases; bases outside gene matches: 12. The germline CDR1 and CDR2 sequences are LGHNT and FRNRAP. The CDR3 extends over 15 amino acids. CDR3 sequence (DNA): TGTGCTAGTGGCCAAGGGACTAGGGGGATCCACGAGCAGTACTTC. Translated, it gives CASGQGTRGIHEQYF. Filled out from reference TRBV12-5 and TRBJ2-7, the complete variable domain reads DARVTQTPRHKVTEMGQEVTMRCQPILGHNTVFWYRQTMMQGLELLAYFRNRAPLDDSGMPKDRFSAEMPDATLATLKIQPSEPRDSAVYFCASGQGTRGIHEQYFGPGTRLTVT.

This chain uses TRBV4-2 with TRBJ2-7, with a possible D match to TRBD1 (5 bases). The CDR3 is made up of 14 amino acids. Trimming left V 6 bases short and J 4 bases short, with 16 bases between. The germline V gene encodes CDR1 LGHNA and CDR2 YNFKEQ. CDR3 sequence: CASRKKATDYEQYF. CDR3 nucleotide sequence: TGTGCCAGCAGAAAAAAGGCGACAGATTACGAGCAGTACTTC.

This sequence joins TRBV5-1 and TRBJ1-4; D unclear. CDR3 size: 14 residues. V gave up 2 bases and J gave up 4 bases, with 9 bases separating them. The germline V gene has CDR1 SGHRS and CDR2 YFSETQ. The CDR3 region has the DNA TGCGCCAGCAGCTTTGATCGGGTTAATGAAAAACTGTTTTTT. Translation gives CASSFDRVNEKLFF.

With respect to this clone: Other DNA sequences from this sample encode an identical CDR3 as well. For the CDR3, the DNA is TGTGCCAGCAGCTTACAGGGGGACACCGGGGAGCTGTTTTTT. It encodes CASSLQGDTGELFF. The V gene is TRBV7-9, the J gene TRBJ2-2; 7 positions agree with TRBD1. V shed 2 bases, J shed 3 bases, and the junction held 0 bases outside the gene matches. The CDR3 sequence is 14 residues long. The germline gives CDR1 SEHNR, CDR2 FQNEAQ (reference sequence).

The chain joins TRBV19 to TRBJ2-7; D is possibly TRBD2 (5 bases). Trimming stripped 4 bases from V and 2 bases from J, with 12 bases between. The CDR3 totals 14 residues. CDR1 and CDR2 (germline): LNHDA, SQIVND (reference sequence). In DNA, the CDR3 is TGTGCCAGTAGTACCGAGTCGGGAACCTACGAGCAGTACTTC. It is translated as CASSTESGTYEQYF.

The J gene is TRBJ2-1, the V gene TRBV18; D unclear. From germline, CDR1 is KGHSH and CDR2 LQKENI. Between the trimmed V and J ends, which lost 6 bases and 7 bases, there was a span of 10 bases. The CDR3 totals 12 residues. CDR3 DNA: TGTGCCAGCTCGACCGAAGGGAATGAGCAGTTCTTC. The encoded protein is CASSTEGNEQFF.

The J gene is TRBJ2-7, the V gene TRBV5-4; the match to TRBD1 covers 9 bases. CDR3 length: 15 residues. The V and J ends lost 4 bases and 5 bases, in that order; junction bases with no gene match: 10. In germline, CDR1 is SGHNT, CDR2 YYREEE (reference sequence). CDR3: CASSPQTGGQDEQYF. CDR3 DNA: TGTGCCAGCAGCCCACAGACAGGGGGTCAGGACGAGCAGTACTTC.

CDR3 nucleotide sequence: TGTGCCAGCATCCAACAGGGGAGATACGAGCAGTACTTC. Its translation is CASIQQGRYEQYF. The chain links TRBV28 to TRBJ2-7, with 7 bases that match TRBD1. Germline CDR1 and CDR2: MDHEN and SYDVKM. The V segment lost 7 bases and the J segment 4 bases; nucleotides outside the gene matches: 7. CDR3 length: 13 amino acids. Full variable domain (rest looked up from reference TRBV28 and TRBJ2-7): DVKVTQSSRYLVKRTGEKVFLECVQDMDHENMFWYRQDPGLGLRLIYFSYDVKMKEKGDIPEGYSVSREKKERFSLILESASTNQTSMYLCASIQQGRYEQYFGPGTRLTVT.

This sequence joins TRBV7-8 and TRBJ2-7, with no clear D. The CDR3 sequence is 16 residues long. V was trimmed by 1 base and J by 0 bases, leaving 13 bases between them. Germline V gene sequence: CDR1 SGHVS, CDR2 FQNEAQ. This chain's CDR3 is CASSLVRAKSSYEQYF. CDR3 sequence (DNA): TGTGCCAGCAGCTTAGTTCGAGCGAAGAGCTCCTACGAGCAGTACTTC.

This CDR3 reads CASSLQAFNEQFF. For the CDR3, the DNA is TGCGCCAGCAGCTTACAGGCGTTCAATGAGCAGTTCTTC. The chain has TRBV5-1 and TRBJ2-1; a possible D gene is TRBD1 (5 bases). Germline V gene sequence: CDR1 SGHRS, CDR2 YFSETQ. This CDR3 is 13 amino acids long. The V end lost 2 bases, the J end lost 6 bases, and 9 bases lay between the germline ends.

The chain couples TRBV30 to TRBJ2-5; 9 bases match TRBD1. This CDR3 comprises 17 residues. Germline lookup yields CDR1 GTSNPN and CDR2 SVGIG (reference sequence). V was clipped by 5 bases and J by 9 bases; unmatched bases: 22. For the CDR3, the DNA is TGTGCCTGGGTGGACAGGGGACGGGGCACCATCGGGGTGCCCCAGTACTTC. Amino acids: CAWVDRGRGTIGVPQYF.